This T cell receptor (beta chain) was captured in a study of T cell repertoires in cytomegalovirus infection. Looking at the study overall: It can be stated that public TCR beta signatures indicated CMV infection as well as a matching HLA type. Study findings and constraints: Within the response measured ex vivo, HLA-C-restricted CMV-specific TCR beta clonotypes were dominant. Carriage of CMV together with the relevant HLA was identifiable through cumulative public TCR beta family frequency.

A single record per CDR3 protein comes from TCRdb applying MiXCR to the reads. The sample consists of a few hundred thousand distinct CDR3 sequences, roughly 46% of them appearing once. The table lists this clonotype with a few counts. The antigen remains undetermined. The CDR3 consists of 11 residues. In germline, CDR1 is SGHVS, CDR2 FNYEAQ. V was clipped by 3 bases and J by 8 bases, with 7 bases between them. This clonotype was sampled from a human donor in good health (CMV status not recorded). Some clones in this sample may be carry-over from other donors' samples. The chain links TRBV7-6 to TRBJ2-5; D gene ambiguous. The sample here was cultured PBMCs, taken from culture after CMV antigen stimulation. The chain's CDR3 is CASSFELTQYF. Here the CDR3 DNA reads TGTGCCAGCAGCTTCGAATTAACCCAGTACTTC. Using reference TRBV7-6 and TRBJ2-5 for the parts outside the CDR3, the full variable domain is GAGVSQSPRYKVTKRGQDVALRCDPISGHVSLYWYRQALGQGPEFLTYFNYEAQQDKSGLPNDRFSAERPEGSISTLTIQRTEQRDSAMYRCASSFELTQYFGPGTRLLVL.